These 28 T cell receptor beta chains were all obtained from the same sample, sequenced in a study of blood T cell repertoires in COVID-19. TCRdb's table, derived via immunoSEQ multiplex PCR, lists solely in-frame clones and lacks some. The sample consists of roughly 150,000 clones, around four fifths of them appearing once. Sample: peripheral blood. The receptors here all came from a woman of 80 years or more with COVID-19, enrolled during active disease.

The chain carries TRBV11-3 and TRBJ2-7; 7 nucleotides match TRBD1. CDR1 is SGHNT and CDR2 is YENEEA in the germline V gene. This CDR3 comprises 16 residues. J was trimmed by 0 bases and V by 1 base; bases with no gene match: 6. In DNA, the CDR3 is TGTGCCAGCAGCTTAGGGTCCGGACAGGACTCCTACGAGCAGTACTTC. This sequence encodes CASSLGSGQDSYEQYF.

This clone came up a few times. The chain has TRBV5-6 and TRBJ1-4, with unresolved D. Germline V lookup: CDR1 SGHDT, CDR2 YYEEEE. There are 13 residues in the CDR3. With 2 bases removed from V and 8 bases from J, the gap between germline ends came to 10 bases. DNA for the CDR3: TGTGCCAGCAGCTTTGAGGAGAACGAAAAACTGTTTTTT. Its translation: CASSFEENEKLFF.

The rearrangement uses TRBV3-1 (or the pseudogene TRBV3-2) and TRBJ2-3; TRBD2 is a possible D gene (7 bases). The germline gives CDR1 LGHDT, CDR2 YNNKEL (reference sequence). This CDR3 has 15 residues. Trimming removed 5 bases at V and 4 bases at J, with 16 bases between. The DNA of the CDR3 is TGTGCCAGCAGCGACGGGGGGCGGGCCGCAGATACGCAGTATTTT. It encodes CASSDGGRAADTQYF.

The chain is built from TRBV6-5 and TRBJ1-1; D is uncertain. Germline CDR1 and CDR2: MNHEY and SVGAGI. The V and J ends lost 3 bases and 3 bases respectively, with 14 bases between them. The length of the CDR3 is 15 residues. The CDR3, as DNA: TGTGCCAGCAGTTATGCTTCCCGGGTGGACACTGAAGCTTTCTTT. It encodes CASSYASRVDTEAFF.

This clone was detected once. The V gene is TRBV6-5, the J gene TRBJ1-6; 7 nucleotides align to TRBD1. The CDR3 has 16 residues. With 0 bases clipped from V and 6 bases from J, the junction kept 5 bases outside the gene matches. Germline V CDR1 and CDR2: MNHEY, SVGAGI. The CDR3 here is CASSYSRQGANSPLHF. The CDR3 DNA is TGTGCCAGCAGTTACTCCAGACAGGGTGCTAATTCACCCCTCCACTTT.

This rearrangement joins TRBV18 to TRBJ1-1; no clear D gene. Germline values: CDR1 KGHSH, CDR2 LQKENI. The CDR3 extends over 12 amino acids. V shed 3 bases and J shed 1 base, with 3 bases lying between them. This chain's CDR3 is CASSPQNTEAFF. The CDR3, as DNA: TGTGCCAGCTCACCCCAGAACACTGAAGCTTTCTTT.

This chain joins TRBV10-3 and TRBJ1-1, with D possibly TRBD1 on 6 matching bases. The CDR3 length is 12 residues. CDR1 ENHRY and CDR2 SYGVKD come from the germline V gene. V was trimmed by 0 bases and J by 11 bases, leaving 10 bases between them. For the CDR3, the DNA is TGTGCCATCAGTGAGTCAGGGCAGGGGGCTTTCTTT. Its protein product is CAISESGQGAFF.

The chain uses TRBV7-9 and TRBJ1-1; D is undetermined. V lost 5 bases and J lost 11, with 18 bases in between. The CDR3 consists of 13 residues. The V gene's germline CDR1 is SEHNR and CDR2 FQNEAQ (reference sequence). This CDR3 is CASSPRGGGGAFF. CDR3 nucleotides: TGTGCCAGCAGCCCACGAGGAGGAGGTGGGGCTTTCTTT.

This clone was detected only a few times. The chain is built from TRBV11-1 and TRBJ2-1; weak D call: TRBD2 (6 bases). The CDR3 is made up of 12 amino acids. Deletions cut 5 bases from V and 7 bases from J, with 9 bases between. Germline assignment: CDR1 SGHAT and CDR2 FQDESV (reference sequence). CDR3 loop: CASSDAGNEQFF. CDR3 in DNA: TGTGCCAGCAGCGACGCGGGGAATGAGCAGTTCTTC.

The rearrangement uses TRBV5-1 and TRBJ1-1; D is undetermined. Germline V lookup: CDR1 SGHRS, CDR2 YFSETQ. There are 15 residues in the CDR3. Trimming pared 1 base from V and 0 bases from J, leaving 10 bases between. DNA for the CDR3: TGCGCCAGCAGCTTGAACCGGGAGGTGAACACTGAAGCTTTCTTT. Protein product: CASSLNREVNTEAFF.

This clone showed up just a few times. CDR3 bases: TGTGCCACCAGCAGATACGTGGAGGGCGAGCAGTACTTC. Translation gives CATSRYVEGEQYF. The chain recombines TRBV15 with TRBJ2-7; tentatively, D is TRBD2 (6 bases). The CDR3 loop spans 13 amino acids. The germline CDR1 and CDR2 sequences are LNHNV and YYDKDF (reference sequence). The V and J ends lost 2 bases and 6 bases respectively, with 11 bases between them.

This chain joins TRBV25-1 and TRBJ1-3, with D unclear. Trimming took 3 bases from V and 4 from J, leaving 10 bases between them. The germline gives CDR1 MGHDK, CDR2 SYGVNS. This CDR3 is 14 amino acids long. The CDR3 reads CASSDSGVGNTIYF. The CDR3 DNA reads TGTGCCAGCAGTGATTCCGGGGTCGGAAACACCATATATTTT.

The chain combines TRBV19 with TRBJ2-5, with 8 bases matching TRBD1. V lost 5 bases, J lost 5 bases, and 7 bases stayed unmatched. Germline loops: CDR1 LNHDA, CDR2 SQIVND (reference sequence). The CDR3 length is 14 residues. The CDR3 DNA sequence: TGTGCCAGTAGTGGAGACAGGGGTCGGGAGACCCAGTACTTC. This encodes CASSGDRGRETQYF.

The rearrangement joins TRBV24-1 to TRBJ2-1; 9 nucleotides align to TRBD1. The CDR3 contains 16 residues. Losses at the gene ends were 4 bases for V and 9 bases for J; bases not matched to a gene: 12. Germline V gives CDR1 KGHDR, CDR2 SFDVKD. The CDR3 spells CATSDPPRTGASEQFF. Here the CDR3 DNA reads TGTGCCACCAGTGACCCCCCTCGGACAGGGGCAAGTGAGCAGTTCTTC.

The chain links TRBV19 to TRBJ2-7; TRBD2 aligns across 8 bases. The ends lost 6 bases at V and 7 bases at J; junction bases unmatched: 14. The CDR3 is 15 residues long. The germline CDR1 and CDR2 sequences are LNHDA and SQIVND (reference sequence). The chain's CDR3 is CASSATGLETEEQYF. The DNA for the CDR3 is TGTGCCAGTAGCGCGACGGGACTAGAAACCGAGGAGCAGTACTTC. The entire variable domain, with the rest obtained from reference TRBV19 and TRBJ2-7, is as follows: DGGITQSPKYLFRKEGQNVTLSCEQNLNHDAMYWYRQDPGQGLRLIYYSQIVNDFQKGDIAEGYSVSREKKESFPLTVTSAQKNPTAFYLCASSATGLETEEQYFGPGTRLTVT.

The rearrangement uses TRBV7-9 and TRBJ1-4; D is undetermined. The CDR3 length is 14 residues. Germline CDR1 is SEHNR and CDR2 is FQNEAQ (reference sequence). The V end lost 2 bases, the J end lost 7 bases, and 11 bases lay between the germline ends. Here the CDR3 DNA reads TGTGCCAGCAGCTTAAGTACGGGAGGTGAAAAACTGTTTTTT. Protein sequence: CASSLSTGGEKLFF.

The chain couples TRBV3-1 (or the pseudogene TRBV3-2) to TRBJ2-2; a possible D gene is TRBD2 (6 bases). Germline V gives CDR1 LGHDT, CDR2 YNNKEL (reference sequence). V gave up 4 bases and J gave up 1 base, with 10 bases separating them. The CDR3 length is 15 residues. CDR3 in amino acids: CASSLGTQNTGELFF. The CDR3 DNA reads as TGTGCCAGCAGCCTCGGGACTCAGAACACCGGGGAGCTGTTTTTT.

This sequence joins TRBV19 and TRBJ2-7; D might be TRBD1 (6 bases). Deletions cut 5 bases from V and 3 bases from J, with 14 bases between. The CDR3 consists of 14 residues. The V gene's germline CDR1 is LNHDA and CDR2 SQIVND (reference sequence). The CDR3 loop reads CASSSTGRNYEQYF. The CDR3 DNA sequence: TGTGCCAGTAGTTCAACAGGGAGAAACTACGAGCAGTACTTC.

This clone appeared once. This chain joins TRBV3-1 (or the pseudogene TRBV3-2) and TRBJ2-5, with TRBD2 as a possible D gene (5 bases). The CDR3 runs to 15 residues. The germline CDR1 and CDR2 sequences are LGHDT and YNNKEL (reference sequence). V shed 2 bases and J shed 1 base, with 11 bases lying between them. The CDR3 DNA reads as TGTGCCAGCAGCCAATTTCGGACTTCCCAAGAGACCCAGTACTTC. It is translated as CASSQFRTSQETQYF.

This clone was seen only once. The rearrangement joins TRBV18 to TRBJ1-3; D unresolved. Germline CDR1 reads KGHSH; CDR2 reads LQKENI. Trimming left V 0 bases short and J 0 bases short, with 6 bases between. The CDR3 runs 15 residues. The CDR3, as DNA: TGTGCCAGCTCACCACCGGGCCGCTCTGGAAACACCATATATTTT. Translation: CASSPPGRSGNTIYF.

The chain links TRBV18 to TRBJ2-2; unclear D gene. The CDR3 totals 14 residues. Germline CDR1 and CDR2: KGHSH and LQKENI. V lost 4 bases, J lost 5 bases, and 11 bases lay in between. DNA of the CDR3: TGTGCCAGCTCACGAGGTCCTGGTACCGGGGAGCTGTTTTTT. Its translation is CASSRGPGTGELFF.

This rearrangement joins TRBV20-1 to TRBJ2-1; D is perhaps TRBD2 (5 bases). The CDR3 consists of 11 residues. CDR1 DFQATT and CDR2 SNEGSKA come from the germline V gene (reference sequence). The V gene lost 6 bases and the J gene lost 7 bases, with 10 bases spanning the gap. The CDR3: CSAEGKNEQFF. In DNA form, the CDR3 reads TGCAGTGCCGAGGGTAAGAATGAGCAGTTCTTC.

In its sample, this clone was seen once. The rearrangement joins TRBV6-5 to TRBJ1-2, with D possibly TRBD1 on 5 matching bases. This CDR3 comprises 13 residues. In germline, CDR1 is MNHEY, CDR2 SVGAGI. The V end lost 4 bases, the J end lost 8 bases, and 14 bases lay between the germline ends. CDR3: CASSLAGPGGYTF. The CDR3 DNA is TGTGCCAGCAGTTTGGCCGGGCCAGGGGGCTACACCTTC.

The chain recombines TRBV18 with TRBJ2-5, with 7 bases fitting TRBD1. Germline V gene lookup returns CDR1 KGHSH and CDR2 LQKENI. Trimming at V came to 3 bases and at J to 2 bases, leaving 3 bases not matched to a gene. This CDR3 comprises 14 residues. CDR3 nucleotide sequence: TGTGCCAGCTCACCGCCGGGACAGCAAGAGACCCAGTACTTC. Translating it yields CASSPPGQQETQYF.

V and J are TRBV7-3 and TRBJ1-2; 7 bases line up with TRBD1. Germline CDR1 is SGHTA and CDR2 is FQGTGA. V lost 4 bases and J lost 11; bases outside the gene matches: 7. The CDR3 covers 12 residues. The CDR3 region has the DNA TGTGCCAGCAGCTCTCCCAGGGGGGAGTACACCTTC. This translates into CASSSPRGEYTF.

The gene calls are TRBV5-1 and TRBJ1-3; TRBD1 aligns across 7 bases. Germline trimming cut 4 bases from V and 4 bases from J; bases unmatched to any gene: 8. The CDR3 runs 15 residues. Per the germline V gene, CDR1 is SGHRS and CDR2 is YFSETQ. The CDR3 DNA sequence: TGCGCCAGCAGCCAGGTACAGGGGAGCGGAAACACCATATATTTT. This encodes CASSQVQGSGNTIYF.

The chain links TRBV3-1 (or the pseudogene TRBV3-2) to TRBJ1-3; 7 bases map to TRBD1. J gave up 4 bases and V 1 base, and 7 bases lay outside the gene matches. The CDR3 spans 16 residues. Germline V gene lookup returns CDR1 LGHDT and CDR2 YNNKEL (reference sequence). DNA of the CDR3: TGTGCCAGCAGCCAAGTCCAGACAGGGTGGGGAAACACCATATATTTT. This codes for CASSQVQTGWGNTIYF.

A few counts support this clone. The chain joins TRBV18 to TRBJ1-2, with unresolved D. The CDR3 has 13 residues. Germline V CDR1 and CDR2: KGHSH, LQKENI. V was cut by 0 bases and J by 8 bases, with 10 bases left in between. The CDR3 here is CASSPPESFGYTF. DNA for the CDR3: TGTGCCAGCTCACCACCGGAGAGCTTCGGCTACACCTTC.